Each of the 5 T cell receptor beta chains below was sequenced from the same sample in a study of identical twins. A single record per CDR3 protein comes from TCRdb applying MiXCR to the 5' RACE reads. The sample lists about 330,000 distinct CDR3 sequences, around 12% occurring once. This same sample was also taken into another study, of yellow fever vaccine responses in identical twins.

The sample consisted of CD8+ T cells sorted from blood. Receptors were obtained from a woman between 18 and 30 years old in good health.

This clonotype was found a few times. The genes are TRBV28 and TRBJ1-1, with 7 bases matching TRBD1. The J segment lost 5 bases and the V segment lost 5 bases, leaving 11 bases of the junction unmatched. Germline V lookup: CDR1 MDHEN, CDR2 SYDVKM. This CDR3 is 15 amino acids long. CDR3 DNA sequence: TGTGCCAGCAGTATTGACAGGGATCTTTTAACTGAAGCTTTCTTT. Amino acids: CASSIDRDLLTEAFF. The full variable domain, its missing parts supplied by reference TRBV28 and TRBJ1-1, is DVKVTQSSRYLVKRTGEKVFLECVQDMDHENMFWYRQDPGLGLRLIYFSYDVKMKEKGDIPEGYSVSREKKERFSLILESASTNQTSMYLCASSIDRDLLTEAFFGQGTRLTVV.

In its sample, this clonotype was seen a few times. The rearrangement joins TRBV4-2 to TRBJ2-2; TRBD1 matches at 9 bases. The ends lost 0 bases at V and 5 bases at J; junction bases unmatched: 13. The CDR3 covers 19 residues. CDR1 and CDR2 (germline): LGHNA, YNFKEQ. The CDR3: CASSQDGWNRGRGTGELFF. CDR3 DNA sequence: TGTGCCAGCAGCCAAGATGGGTGGAACAGGGGGCGAGGGACCGGGGAGCTGTTTTTT.

This clonotype was found a few times. The CDR3 loop reads CASSTGAKSSYEQYF. The CDR3 region has the DNA TGTGCCAGCAGCACCGGGGCTAAATCCTCCTACGAGCAGTACTTC. The rearrangement uses TRBV13 and TRBJ2-7, with D perhaps being TRBD1 or TRBD2 (5 bases each). The V end lost 5 bases, the J end lost 0 bases, and 14 bases lay between the germline ends. Per germline, CDR1 PRHDT and CDR2 FYEKMQ (reference sequence). The CDR3 extends over 15 amino acids.

This clonotype was seen many times. CDR3 protein: CSARGVLAGGPYNEQFF. As DNA, the CDR3 is TGCAGTGCTAGAGGGGTACTAGCGGGAGGGCCCTACAATGAGCAGTTCTTC. The chain employs TRBV20-1 and TRBJ2-1; 13 bases fit TRBD2. Per the germline V gene, CDR1 is DFQATT and CDR2 is SNEGSKA (reference sequence). Trimming took 1 base from V and 2 from J; bases not matched to a gene: 5. This CDR3 region has 17 residues.

The table lists this clonotype with a few counts. The J gene is TRBJ1-1, the V gene TRBV15; no reliable D call. Germline CDR1 and CDR2: LNHNV and YYDKDF (reference sequence). The CDR3 sequence is 13 residues long. Trimming took off 1 base at V and 5 bases at J, with 8 bases between the two ends. This chain's CDR3 is CATSRGGATEAFF. DNA for the CDR3: TGTGCCACCAGCAGAGGGGGAGCGACTGAAGCTTTCTTT.